The clone carrying this TCR beta chain was found many times. Next came a second PCR, run for about 7 to 12 cycles, which used a sample-barcoded 5' primer along with a J-beta primer mix. Using its own MiXCR run on the 5' RACE reads, TCRdb lists one record per CDR3 protein. The data contain under 700,000 distinct CDR3 sequences, more than 20% of them singletons. These data belong to a study of blood T cells in healthy people across ages. Germline CDR1 reads MGHRA; CDR2 reads YSYEKL. The CDR3 sequence is 15 residues long. Separately, the same data were catalogued under a study of T cells of mothers and their children.

This sequence originates from a boy aged 5-17 years in good health. The sample consisted of blood. The rearrangement uses TRBV4-1 and TRBJ2-5; no firm D call. The DNA end lines up better with TRBJ2-7; the J call may be wrong. CDR3 region: CASSQVRSVDYEQYF. In DNA, the CDR3 is TGCGCCAGCAGCCAAGTAAGAAGCGTGGACTACGAGCAGTACTTC.